Below are 2 T cell receptor beta chains sequenced from a single sample in a study of CD8+CD57+ T cells in acquired aplastic anemia (dated by TCRdb to 2017 to 2018). Sequenced on an Illumina HiSeq 2000. Genomic DNA was used as template for profiling of TCR beta VDJ combinations and CDR3 sequences. TCRdb reanalyzed the raw reads on its own, using fastp at Q25 for trimming and MiXCR for clone calling, and kept in-frame beta chains. Rows merge per CDR3 protein into single entries with the most common DNA and genes. The sample profile shows approximately 270,000 distinct CDR3 sequences; around 60% of them were found once. 6.5% to 10% of the sample lies in the top ten. Sequenced sample: sorted CD4+, CD8+, or CD8+CD57+ T cells (not recorded which) from PBMCs. These receptors were obtained from a human donor with severe aplastic anemia or a healthy control (not recorded which).

The chain joins TRBV19 to TRBJ2-7; 10 nucleotides match TRBD2. Germline assignment: CDR1 LNHDA and CDR2 SQIVND (reference sequence). V dropped 5 bases and J dropped 4; count of bases not matched to a gene: 8. CDR3 length: 15 residues. The CDR3 nucleotides read TGTGCCAGTAGTGCTCCGGGACTAGCGCGTTACGAGCAGTACTTC. Its translation: CASSAPGLARYEQYF.

The chain couples TRBV25-1 to TRBJ1-1; weak D call: TRBD1 (6 bases). Germline V gives CDR1 MGHDK, CDR2 SYGVNS. Trimming shortened V by 6 bases and J by 6 bases, and 11 bases separated the two germline ends. This CDR3 region has 12 residues. The CDR3 reads CASREGVSEAFF. The CDR3 coding sequence is TGTGCCAGCAGAGAGGGGGTTTCTGAAGCTTTCTTT.